The entry below describes one TCR beta chain. The specificity of this receptor is unknown. Base qualities are missing; no much larger clone stands one base away. From the cysteine through the phenylalanine, the CDR3 covers 16 amino acids. Only the CDR3 part of the read is kept: 48 bases, read in frame from the first base. V gives up 1 base and J gives up 5 bases, and the segment between their germline ends measures 17 bases. From the germline V gene, CDR1 is SGHVS and CDR2 is FNYEAQ. The sample comes from a study of PD-1 blockade in mismatch repair-deficient tumors (dated by TCRdb to 2015 to 2018). For the study in its entirety: Between late 2013 and late 2016, 86 consecutive patients with over ten mismatch repair-deficient cancer types, all previously treated and progressing, were enrolled in the trial. Deep sequencing of TCR CDR3 regions was used to track tumor-associated T cell clones in peripheral blood of patients responding to PD-1 blockade. Broader findings and caveats from the paper: Rapid expansion after pembrolizumab followed by contraction, generally before radiologic responses, was shown by tumor-resident clones, which were often undetectable in blood before treatment.

Mismatch repair deficiency in every enrolled patient was established by polymerase chain reaction or immunohistochemistry. A few patients who responded to pembrolizumab therapy underwent TCR sequencing. Pembrolizumab PD-1 blockade was prospectively tested in advanced mismatch repair-deficient cancers, regardless of tissue of origin, in the phase II trial. Peripheral blood T cell samples were collected serially, before PD-1 blockade began and at several time points afterward. Blood sampling times were reported as weeks after the first pembrolizumab dose. Preparation of the library involved the immunoSEQ multiplex PCR assay. TCRdb provides this immuneACCESS table in a form limited to in-frame rearrangements. Some clones are lacking; in checked studies, under half of them reflect an unresolved V gene, and why the rest are absent is not known. The sample profile shows 56,000 or so clones; roughly 80% of them were found once. The ten largest clones take up approximately 8.4% of the sample.

The rearrangement joined TRBV7-6 to TRBJ2-5; TRBD2 could be the D gene, as 5 bases match. The sequencing here drew on peripheral blood, taken approximately 20 weeks after starting pembrolizumab. The receptor comes from an adult with mismatch repair-deficient cancer. In nucleotide form, the sequence is TGTGCCAGCAGCTTAGGACTACGGACGGTGGGGGAGACCCAGTACTTC. Its protein reads: CASSLGLRTVGETQYF.